Listed below are T cell receptor beta chains from one sample, sequenced in a study of blood T cell repertoires in COVID-19. Some clones are missing from TCRdb's copy, which holds only in-frame ones; the method was immunoSEQ multiplex PCR. The sample yields about 180,000 clones, around 88% seen once. The sample consisted of peripheral blood. The source of these receptors is a woman under 40 with acute or convalescent COVID-19. CDR3s include the opening cysteine and the closing phenylalanine or tryptophan. A D gene is named only where the DNA matches it firmly. Clone size is not always given. Where it is, it says once, few, many or a class for expanded clones.

clone size	V gene	D gene	J gene	CDR3 protein	CDR3 DNA
few	TRBV2	.	TRBJ1-4	CASSEGVGAAAGGLFF	TGTGCCAGCAGTGAAGGGGTCGGCGCGGCAGCCGGAGGACTGTTTTTT
.	TRBV19	.	TRBJ2-4	CASSIDLVGGLKNIQYF	TGTGCCAGTAGTATAGATCTGGTGGGAGGCCTCAAAAACATTCAGTACTTC
.	TRBV27	.	TRBJ2-2	CASSSFLMNTGELFF	TGTGCCAGCAGTTCCTTCCTTATGAACACCGGGGAGCTGTTTTTT
once	TRBV10-2	TRBD2	TRBJ2-5	CASRSGRAEETQYF	TGCGCCAGCAGGAGCGGGAGGGCCGAGGAGACCCAGTACTTC
.	TRBV6-5	.	TRBJ1-2	CASSPDRWGYTF	TGTGCCAGCAGCCCCGACAGGTGGGGCTACACCTTC
once	TRBV12-3/TRBV12-4	.	TRBJ1-2	CASATGRSYTF	TGTGCCAGCGCTACAGGGAGAAGCTACACCTTC
.	TRBV6-5	.	TRBJ2-7	CACQGLMGPYEQYF	TGTGCCTGCCAGGGGCTGATGGGGCCCTACGAGCAGTACTTC
.	TRBV7-6	.	TRBJ1-3	CASSPPGTNGNTIYF	TGTGCCAGCAGCCCACCCGGGACAAACGGAAACACCATATATTTT
.	TRBV28	.	TRBJ1-5	CASSFSSRGGNQPQHF	TGTGCCAGCAGTTTCTCCTCCAGGGGCGGCAATCAGCCCCAGCATTTT
.	TRBV18	TRBD1	TRBJ2-1	CASSPGTGYNEQFF	TGTGCCAGCTCACCAGGGACAGGTTACAATGAGCAGTTCTTC
.	TRBV24-1	TRBD2	TRBJ2-3	CATSDFTREGTDTQYF	TGTGCCACCAGTGATTTTACGCGGGAGGGGACAGATACGCAGTATTTT
.	TRBV19	.	TRBJ1-2	CASSSTGPYYGYTF	TGTGCCAGTAGTAGTACAGGGCCATACTATGGCTACACCTTC
.	TRBV16	.	TRBJ1-1	CASSQSSDMSTEAFF	TGTGCCAGCAGCCAAAGCTCCGACATGAGCACTGAAGCTTTCTTT
.	TRBV28	TRBD2	TRBJ2-1	CASTKGGTSGRNEQFF	TGTGCCAGCACCAAAGGGGGGACTAGCGGGAGAAATGAGCAGTTCTTC
once	TRBV7-9	.	TRBJ2-7	CASSLGTAYEQYF	TGTGCCAGCAGCTTAGGGACAGCCTACGAGCAGTACTTC
.	TRBV5-1	TRBD2	TRBJ2-7	CASSLEPSGHEQYF	TGCGCCAGCAGCTTGGAACCTAGCGGCCACGAGCAGTACTTC
once	TRBV30	.	TRBJ2-1	CAWSPHEGSEQFF	TGTGCCTGGTCTCCCCACGAGGGAAGTGAGCAGTTCTTC
.	TRBV18	.	TRBJ2-7	CASSPHKTYEQYF	TGTGCCAGCTCACCACACAAAACCTACGAGCAGTACTTC
.	TRBV18	.	TRBJ2-5	CASSPPGQQETQYF	TGTGCCAGCTCACCACCGGGACAACAAGAGACCCAGTACTTC
.	TRBV5-1	.	TRBJ2-2	CASSLVPGHTGELFF	TGCGCCAGCAGCTTGGTACCAGGGCACACCGGGGAGCTGTTTTTT
once	TRBV5-1	.	TRBJ2-7	CASRVTASYEQYF	TGCGCCAGCAGGGTCACTGCCTCCTACGAGCAGTACTTC
.	TRBV2	.	TRBJ2-5	CATTSTTGTQYF	TGTGCCACCACAAGCACGACTGGGACCCAGTACTTC
few	TRBV5-6	TRBD1	TRBJ2-2	CASSLRWTGGFGELFF	TGTGCCAGCAGTCTACGATGGACAGGGGGTTTCGGGGAGCTGTTTTTT
.	TRBV5-1	.	TRBJ2-2	CASSLEGWHTGELFF	TGCGCCAGCAGCTTGGAGGGGTGGCACACCGGGGAGCTGTTTTTT